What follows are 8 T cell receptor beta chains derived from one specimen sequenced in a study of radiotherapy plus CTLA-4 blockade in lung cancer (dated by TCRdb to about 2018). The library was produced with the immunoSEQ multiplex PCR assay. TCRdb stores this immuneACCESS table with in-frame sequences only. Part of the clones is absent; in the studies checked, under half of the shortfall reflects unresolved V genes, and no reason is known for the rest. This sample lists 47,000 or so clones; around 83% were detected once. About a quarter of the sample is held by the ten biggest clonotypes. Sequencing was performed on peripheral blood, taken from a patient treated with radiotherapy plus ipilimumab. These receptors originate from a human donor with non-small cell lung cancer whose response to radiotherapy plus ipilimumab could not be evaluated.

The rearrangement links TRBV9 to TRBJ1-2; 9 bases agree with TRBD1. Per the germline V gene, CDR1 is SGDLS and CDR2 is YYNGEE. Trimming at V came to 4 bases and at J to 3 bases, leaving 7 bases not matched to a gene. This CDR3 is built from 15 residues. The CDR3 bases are TGTGCCAGCAGCCCTTGGGACAGGGATGACTATGGCTACACCTTC. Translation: CASSPWDRDDYGYTF.

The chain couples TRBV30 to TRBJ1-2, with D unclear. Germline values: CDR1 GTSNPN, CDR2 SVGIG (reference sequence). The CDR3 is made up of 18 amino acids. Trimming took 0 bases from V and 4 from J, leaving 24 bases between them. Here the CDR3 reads CAWSVRIVSKSRLYGYTF. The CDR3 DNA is TGTGCCTGGAGTGTACGTATCGTCAGTAAGTCTAGGCTCTATGGCTACACCTTC.

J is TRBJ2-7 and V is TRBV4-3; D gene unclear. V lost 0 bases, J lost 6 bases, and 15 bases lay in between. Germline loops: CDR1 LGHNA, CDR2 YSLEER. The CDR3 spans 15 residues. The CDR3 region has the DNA TGCGCCAGCAGCCAAGACTGGCTAGAAGTAAGCGAGCAGTACTTC. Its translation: CASSQDWLEVSEQYF.

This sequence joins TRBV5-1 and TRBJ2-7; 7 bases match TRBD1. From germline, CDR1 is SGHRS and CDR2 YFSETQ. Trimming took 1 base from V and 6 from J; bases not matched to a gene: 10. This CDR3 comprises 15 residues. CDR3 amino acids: CASSLQTGAFSEQYF. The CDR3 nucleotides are TGCGCCAGCAGCTTGCAAACAGGGGCTTTCTCCGAGCAGTACTTC.

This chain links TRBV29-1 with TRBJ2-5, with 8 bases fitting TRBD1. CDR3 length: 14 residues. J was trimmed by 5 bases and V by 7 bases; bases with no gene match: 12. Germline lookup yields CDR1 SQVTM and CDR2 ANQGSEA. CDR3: CSARDRGRWETQYF. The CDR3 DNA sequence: TGCAGCGCCAGAGACAGGGGCAGGTGGGAGACCCAGTACTTC. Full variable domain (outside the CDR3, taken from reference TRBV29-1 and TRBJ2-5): SAVISQKPSRDICQRGTSLTIQCQVDSQVTMMFWYRQQPGQSLTLIATANQGSEATYESGFVIDKFPISRPNLTFSTLTVSNMSPEDSSIYLCSARDRGRWETQYFGPGTRLLVL.

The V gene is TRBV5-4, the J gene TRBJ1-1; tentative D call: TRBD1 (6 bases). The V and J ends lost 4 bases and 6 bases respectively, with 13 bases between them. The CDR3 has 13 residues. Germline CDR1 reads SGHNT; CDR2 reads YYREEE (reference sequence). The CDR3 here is CASSLQGQAEAFF. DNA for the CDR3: TGTGCCAGCAGCCTCCAGGGGCAGGCTGAAGCTTTCTTT.

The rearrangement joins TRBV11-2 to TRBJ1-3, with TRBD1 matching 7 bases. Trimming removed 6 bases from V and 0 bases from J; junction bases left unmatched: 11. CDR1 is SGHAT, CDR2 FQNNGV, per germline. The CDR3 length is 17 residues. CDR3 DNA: TGTGCCAGCAGAACTCACAGGGGCCGAACCTCTGGAAACACCATATATTTT. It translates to CASRTHRGRTSGNTIYF.

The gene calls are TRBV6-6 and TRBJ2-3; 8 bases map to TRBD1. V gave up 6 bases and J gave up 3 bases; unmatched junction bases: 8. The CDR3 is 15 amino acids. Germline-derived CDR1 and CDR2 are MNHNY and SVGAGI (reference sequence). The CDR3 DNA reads TGTGCCAGCAGCTGGACAGGGATGAGAACAGATACGCAGTATTTT. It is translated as CASSWTGMRTDTQYF.